This T cell receptor beta chain was documented in a study of T cell changes during pregnancy in multiple sclerosis. The repertoire was sequenced with immunoSEQ multiplex PCR; TCRdb's copy has only in-frame clones and lacks some. This table has fewer than 70,000 clones, about 83% appearing once. The CDR3 has 15 residues. In germline, CDR1 is SGDLS, CDR2 YYNGEE. Trimming cost V 6 bases and J 5 bases, with 18 bases left between them. Sequenced sample: peripheral blood from another person, used as feeder cells. This receptor was obtained from a human donor whose cells served as feeder cells for cultures in a pregnancy study. The chain recombines TRBV9 with TRBJ1-3, with D uncertain. CDR3 in amino acids: CASTPFDGSRNTIYF. In DNA form, the CDR3 reads TGTGCCAGCACCCCATTCGACGGTAGCCGAAACACCATATATTTT.